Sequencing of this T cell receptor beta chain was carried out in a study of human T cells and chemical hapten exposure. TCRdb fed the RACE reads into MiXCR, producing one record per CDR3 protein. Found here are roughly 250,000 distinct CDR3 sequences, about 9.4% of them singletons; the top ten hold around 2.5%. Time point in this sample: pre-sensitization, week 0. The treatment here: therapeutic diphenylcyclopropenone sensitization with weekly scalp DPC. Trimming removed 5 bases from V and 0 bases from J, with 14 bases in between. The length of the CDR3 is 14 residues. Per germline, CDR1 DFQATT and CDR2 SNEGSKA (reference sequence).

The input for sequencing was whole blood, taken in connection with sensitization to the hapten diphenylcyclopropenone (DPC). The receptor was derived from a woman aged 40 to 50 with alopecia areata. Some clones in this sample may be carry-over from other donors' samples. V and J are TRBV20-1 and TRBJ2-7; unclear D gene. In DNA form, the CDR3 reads TGCAGTGCTGTGGATCAGCCAAGCTCCTACGAGCAGTACTTC. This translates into CSAVDQPSSYEQYF.